This passage covers 10 T cell receptor beta chains from one sample sequenced in a study of shared T cell receptors in the human thymus. Method: immunoSEQ multiplex PCR; TCRdb's copy keeps in-frame clones and lacks some. The profile shows about 380,000 clones, 95% of them singletons. Material for sequencing was thymocytes. Every receptor here comes from a human donor.

The chain employs TRBV5-6 and TRBJ2-1, with D perhaps matching TRBD1 (5 bases). V was pared by 2 bases and J by 7 bases, with 10 bases between. This CDR3 spans 13 amino acids. The germline gives CDR1 SGHDT, CDR2 YYEEEE. The DNA for the CDR3 is TGTGCCAGCAGCTTTGGGGCAGGGAATGAGCAGTTCTTC. Translation: CASSFGAGNEQFF.

V gene TRBV28 combines with J gene TRBJ1-2, with D tentatively TRBD1 (5 bases). Germline V gene sequence: CDR1 MDHEN, CDR2 SYDVKM. V gave up 1 base and J gave up 4 bases, with 16 bases separating them. CDR3 length: 16 amino acids. The CDR3 loop is CASSLSGDRESYGYTF. The CDR3 region has the DNA TGTGCCAGCAGTTTATCAGGAGACAGAGAATCCTATGGCTACACCTTC.

The CDR3 bases are TGTGCCAGCAGCCTACCGGAGGGGCCGGAACGCTACGAGCAGTACTTC. Residues: CASSLPEGPERYEQYF. The J gene is TRBJ2-7, the V gene TRBV11-1, with a possible D match to TRBD2 (6 bases). The germline gives CDR1 SGHAT, CDR2 FQDESV (reference sequence). This CDR3 comprises 16 residues. V was shortened by 5 bases and J by 3 bases, with 20 bases between the two germline ends.

V and J are TRBV28 and TRBJ1-5, with D hard to call. With 3 bases removed from V and 2 bases from J, the gap between germline ends came to 14 bases. This CDR3 is 16 amino acids long. Germline assignment: CDR1 MDHEN and CDR2 SYDVKM. Here the CDR3 DNA reads TGTGCCAGCAGTTTGGGTGCGGGTTGGGGCAATCAGCCCCAGCATTTT. Translating it yields CASSLGAGWGNQPQHF.

The gene calls are TRBV5-1 and TRBJ2-5, with 7 bases matching TRBD2. This CDR3 is built from 15 residues. The germline gives CDR1 SGHRS, CDR2 YFSETQ. Trimming removed 2 bases from V and 4 bases from J; junction bases left unmatched: 8. The CDR3, as DNA: TGCGCCAGCAGCTTTAACCGTTGGGAGGGAGAGACCCAGTACTTC. It yields the protein CASSFNRWEGETQYF. The full variable domain, its missing parts supplied by reference TRBV5-1 and TRBJ2-5, is KAGVTQTPRYLIKTRGQQVTLSCSPISGHRSVSWYQQTPGQGLQFLFEYFSETQRNKGNFPGRFSGRQFSNSRSEMNVSTLELGDSALYLCASSFNRWEGETQYFGPGTRLLVL.

The chain recombines TRBV11-2 with TRBJ2-5; a weak D match, TRBD1 (5 bases). This CDR3 is built from 15 residues. The V gene's germline CDR1 is SGHAT and CDR2 FQNNGV. The V end lost 1 base, the J end lost 6 bases, and 15 bases lay between the germline ends. DNA of the CDR3: TGTGCCAGCAGCTTAGGCGACAGAGCTTGGAAGACCCAGTACTTC. Amino acids: CASSLGDRAWKTQYF.

The CDR3 DNA reads TGCGCCAGCAGCCAATCCCCTACTGTTTCCTACGAGCAGTACTTC. As protein: CASSQSPTVSYEQYF. The chain recombines TRBV4-1 with TRBJ2-7; D gene uncertain. Germline values: CDR1 MGHRA, CDR2 YSYEKL. This CDR3 comprises 15 residues. V shed 2 bases and J shed 1 base, with 12 bases lying between them.

The chain has TRBV1 and TRBJ2-7; the DNA was not used to check the table's D call, TRBD2. TRBV1 is described as a pseudogene. This CDR3 comprises 19 residues. The CDR3 loop is CTSSPIKLGLAHPTYEQYF. The CDR3, as DNA: TGCACCAGCAGCCCCATAAAACTCGGACTAGCGCATCCAACCTACGAGCAGTACTTC.

This rearrangement joins TRBV11-2 to TRBJ2-3; 9 bases match TRBD2. V shed 5 bases, J shed 1 base, and the junction held 4 bases outside the gene matches. This CDR3 spans 15 amino acids. Germline CDR1 SGHAT, CDR2 FQNNGV. CDR3 amino acids: CASSNSGSGTDTQYF. CDR3 DNA: TGTGCCAGCAGCAATAGCGGGAGTGGCACAGATACGCAGTATTTT.

The chain links TRBV9 to TRBJ2-5; no reliable D call. This CDR3 spans 14 amino acids. V lost 0 bases, J lost 0 bases, and 6 bases lay in between. Germline V gene lookup returns CDR1 SGDLS and CDR2 YYNGEE. CDR3 region: CASSVGQNQETQYF. Written as DNA, the CDR3 is TGTGCCAGCAGCGTAGGGCAGAACCAAGAGACCCAGTACTTC.